The 20 T cell receptor beta chains below were found in one sample sequenced in a study of T cell repertoires in cytomegalovirus infection. One entry per CDR3 protein results from TCRdb running MiXCR on the reads. The table lists about 900,000 distinct CDR3 sequences, less than 35% of them singletons. Their antigens remain unidentified. Sequencing was performed on cultured CD8+ T cells from PBMCs, taken from culture after CMV antigen stimulation. Source of these receptors: a human donor in good health (CMV status not recorded). Some clones in this sample may be carry-over from other donors' samples.

This clonotype was found many times. The V call is TRBV6-1, the J call TRBJ2-3; 7 bases are a match to TRBD2. J lost 4 bases, V lost 10 bases, and 14 bases had no gene match. CDR1 is MNHNS and CDR2 is SASEGT in the germline V gene. CDR3 size: 15 residues. The CDR3 loop reads CATEWSGRESDTQYF. CDR3 in DNA: TGTGCCACCGAATGGTCGGGGAGGGAATCAGATACGCAGTATTTT.

This chain connects TRBV11-3 to TRBJ2-5; 12 bases line up with TRBD2. After removal of 5 bases from V and 6 bases from J, the junction contained 7 bases not matched to a gene. Germline V gene lookup returns CDR1 SGHNT and CDR2 YENEEA. This CDR3 is 15 amino acids long. The DNA for the CDR3 is TGTGCCAGCAGCGCCGGGACTAGCGGGCGACAGACCCAGTACTTC. Protein product: CASSAGTSGRQTQYF. Drawing the rest from reference TRBV11-3 and TRBJ2-5, the complete variable domain is EAGVVQSPRYKIIEKKQPVAFWCNPISGHNTLYWYLQNLGQGPELLIRYENEEAVDDSQLPKDRFSAERLKGVDSTLKIQPAELGDSAVYLCASSAGTSGRQTQYFGPGTRLLVL.

This clonotype was picked up a small number of times. V usage is TRBV19 and J usage is TRBJ2-1, with D uncertain. The germline V gene has CDR1 LNHDA and CDR2 SQIVND (reference sequence). The CDR3 contains 15 residues. V was clipped by 1 base and J by 9 bases, with 16 bases between them. CDR3 region: CASSIGSPVWGEQFF. CDR3 bases: TGTGCCAGTAGTATAGGCAGCCCAGTTTGGGGTGAGCAGTTCTTC.

This clonotype was detected only a few times. The chain links TRBV15 to TRBJ2-1; TRBD1 is a possible D gene (6 bases). CDR1 LNHNV and CDR2 YYDKDF come from the germline V gene (reference sequence). CDR3 length equals 16 residues. With 3 bases removed from V and 3 bases from J, the gap between germline ends came to 15 bases. The CDR3: CATSRGATGIYNEQFF. The CDR3 nucleotides are TGTGCCACCAGCAGGGGGGCTACGGGGATCTACAATGAGCAGTTCTTC.

The gene calls are TRBV10-3 and TRBJ1-2; D remains unclear. This CDR3 comprises 14 residues. In germline, CDR1 is ENHRY, CDR2 SYGVKD. Between the trimmed V and J ends, which lost 7 bases and 3 bases, there was a span of 15 bases. CDR3 bases: TGTGCCATCAAGTTCGGGAGGGAGGACTATGGCTACACCTTC. Protein: CAIKFGREDYGYTF.

This clonotype was observed many times. The chain is built from TRBV7-2 and TRBJ2-1, with a tentative D call TRBD1 (5 bases). Germline V gene data show CDR1 as SGHTA and CDR2 as FQGNSA. The V end lost 4 bases, the J end lost 1 base, and 8 bases lay between the germline ends. The CDR3 runs to 14 residues. The CDR3 here is CASSSRQSYNEQFF. For the CDR3, the DNA is TGTGCCAGCAGCTCCCGACAGTCCTACAATGAGCAGTTCTTC. The full variable domain, completed using reference TRBV7-2 and TRBJ2-1, is GAGVSQSPSNKVTEKGKDVELRCDPISGHTALYWYRQSLGQGLEFLIYFQGNSAPDKSGLPSDRFSAERTGGSVSTLTIQRTQQEDSAVYLCASSSRQSYNEQFFGPGTRLTVL.

This clonotype occurred once. The gene calls are TRBV19 and TRBJ2-7; the D is unclear. V was clipped by 2 bases and J by 1 base, with 6 bases between them. CDR3 length: 13 amino acids. CDR1 is LNHDA and CDR2 is SQIVND in the germline V gene (reference sequence). CDR3 sequence reads: CASSISQSYEQYF. The DNA for the CDR3 is TGTGCCAGTAGTATATCCCAATCCTACGAGCAGTACTTC.

This clonotype was counted between two and nine times. V usage is TRBV19 and J usage is TRBJ1-1; weak D call: TRBD1 (6 bases). V was cut by 5 bases and J by 1 base, with 17 bases left in between. The CDR3 contains 16 residues. Per the germline V gene, CDR1 is LNHDA and CDR2 is SQIVND (reference sequence). The chain's CDR3 is CASSPSQTGWNTEAFF. The CDR3 DNA reads as TGTGCCAGTAGTCCCTCTCAGACAGGTTGGAACACTGAAGCTTTCTTT.

This clonotype was seen only a few times. The V call is TRBV9, the J call TRBJ2-3; D could derive from TRBD1 or TRBD2 (6 bases each). Germline values: CDR1 SGDLS, CDR2 YYNGEE. CDR3 length: 13 amino acids. Trimming pared 2 bases from V and 4 bases from J, leaving 8 bases between. The CDR3 loop is CASSVGGPDTQYF. In nucleotides, the CDR3 is TGTGCCAGCAGCGTGGGGGGCCCAGATACGCAGTATTTT.

This clonotype was observed many times. This chain's CDR3 is CASTGQSTGELFF. The CDR3 DNA sequence: TGTGCCAGTACAGGGCAGTCGACCGGGGAGCTGTTTTTT. The V call is TRBV27, the J call TRBJ2-2; D perhaps matches TRBD1 (6 bases). The germline V and J ends were trimmed by 9 bases and 5 bases, with 13 bases remaining between them. CDR3 length: 13 amino acids. Looked up from germline, CDR1 is MNHEY and CDR2 is SMNVEV (reference sequence).

V gene TRBV7-6 combines with J gene TRBJ1-1; D call uncertain. In germline, CDR1 is SGHVS, CDR2 FNYEAQ. CDR3 length: 16 amino acids. Trimming stripped 1 base from V and 1 base from J, with 13 bases between. CDR3 sequence (DNA): TGTGCCAGCAGCTTAGAAGGTTGGGGTTCGAACACTGAAGCTTTCTTT. Residues: CASSLEGWGSNTEAFF.

The CDR3 loop is CASSLFLGGAASTDTQYF. CDR3 coding DNA: TGTGCCAGCAGTTTATTCCTCGGGGGGGCCGCTAGCACAGATACGCAGTATTTT. The gene calls are TRBV27 and TRBJ2-3, with 8 bases identical to TRBD2. The CDR3 is 18 amino acids. The germline V gene has CDR1 MNHEY and CDR2 SMNVEV (reference sequence). The ends lost 1 base at V and 0 bases at J; junction bases unmatched: 9.

This clonotype has only a few counts. The chain has TRBV7-9 and TRBJ2-7; 8 nucleotides line up with TRBD1. V trimming: 10 bases; J trimming: 2 bases; junction bases outside the gene matches: 7. Germline assignment: CDR1 SEHNR and CDR2 FQNEAQ (reference sequence). The CDR3 loop spans 13 amino acids. This CDR3 reads CAILTGVPYEQYV. The CDR3 region has the DNA TGTGCCATTCTGACAGGGGTCCCCTACGAGCAGTACGTC.

This clonotype appeared a few times. This chain connects TRBV6-5 to TRBJ2-6; TRBD1 agrees at 9 bases. The CDR3 sequence is 17 residues long. The V segment lost 2 bases and the J segment 0 bases; nucleotides outside the gene matches: 2. Germline-derived CDR1 and CDR2 are MNHEY and SVGAGI. Written as DNA, the CDR3 is TGTGCCAGCAGTTACAACAGGGGGCTCTCTGGGGCCAACGTCCTGACTTTC. Translating gives CASSYNRGLSGANVLTF.

DNA of the CDR3: TGTGCCAGCAGCTTGAGCGGCTCGACAGGGCCCTATGGCTACACCTTC. Protein product: CASSLSGSTGPYGYTF. The chain couples TRBV5-4 to TRBJ1-2; 7 bases fit TRBD1. Germline loops: CDR1 SGHNT, CDR2 YYREEE (reference sequence). V shed 1 base and J 4 bases; nucleotides not matched to a gene: 10. The CDR3 has 16 amino acids.

CDR3 in DNA: TGTGCCAGCAGCTTGGATCAGGGTTCTGGAAACACCATATATTTT. It yields the protein CASSLDQGSGNTIYF. The genes are TRBV5-5 and TRBJ1-3, with D possibly being TRBD1 (5 bases). This CDR3 contains 15 residues. Germline V gives CDR1 SGHKS, CDR2 YYEKEE (reference sequence). V was clipped by 0 bases and J by 1 base, with 8 bases between them.

Remarks on this clonotype: A much bigger clone sits one base away, suggesting this may be a read error. The chain combines TRBV5-6 with TRBJ1-1, with TRBD1 as a possible D gene (6 bases). Trimming stripped 6 bases from V and 0 bases from J, with 12 bases between. The CDR3 runs 14 residues. Germline CDR1 SGHDT, CDR2 YYEEEE. CDR3 sequence reads: CASNPGTLNTEAFF. CDR3 bases: TGTGCCAGCAACCCCGGGACACTGAACACTGAAGCTTTCTTT.

This clonotype was detected ten times or more. V gene TRBV7-8 combines with J gene TRBJ1-4, with 8 bases aligning to TRBD1. Germline CDR1 SGHVS, CDR2 FQNEAQ. The V and J ends lost 1 base and 4 bases, in that order; junction bases with no gene match: 11. The length of the CDR3 is 18 residues. The CDR3 nucleotides read TGTGCCAGCAGCTTAGGGCCGGGACAGGTCGTTTTTAATGAAAAACTGTTTTTT. It is translated as CASSLGPGQVVFNEKLFF.

This clonotype was detected ten times or more. The V gene is TRBV7-8, the J gene TRBJ2-7, with a tentative D call TRBD1 (5 bases). Trimming stripped 0 bases from V and 4 bases from J, with 13 bases between. Germline CDR1 is SGHVS and CDR2 is FQNEAQ. This CDR3 spans 15 amino acids. The CDR3 DNA is TGTGCCAGCAGCTTAGCCCCGGACACCAGTTACGAGCAGTACGTC. This gives the protein CASSLAPDTSYEQYV.

The chain combines TRBV2 with TRBJ2-2; D is perhaps TRBD1 (5 bases). The CDR3 consists of 14 residues. CDR1 is SNHLY and CDR2 is FYNNEI in the germline V gene. Trimming pared 2 bases from V and 2 bases from J, leaving 6 bases between. CDR3 coding DNA: TGTGCCAGCAGTGAACAGGGAAACACCGGGGAGCTGTTTTTT. It specifies CASSEQGNTGELFF. The entire variable domain, with the rest obtained from reference TRBV2 and TRBJ2-2, is as follows: EPEVTQTPSHQVTQMGQEVILRCVPISNHLYFYWYRQILGQKVEFLVSFYNNEISEKSEIFDDQFSVERPDGSNFTLKIRSTKLEDSAMYFCASSEQGNTGELFFGEGSRLTVL.